Below are 6 T cell receptor beta chains sequenced from a single sample in a study of T cells in Graves' hyperthyroidism and ophthalmopathy. RNA transcripts served as the template for amplifying TCR beta CDR3 regions. The HTBI set primed first-round TCR CDR3 RT-PCR. A single record per CDR3 protein comes from TCRdb applying MiXCR to the multiplex PCR reads. The sample has about 720,000 distinct CDR3 sequences, 15% to 20% seen once. Material for sequencing was blood. The receptors derive from a woman in her forties or fifties with Graves' hyperthyroidism that later progressed to Graves' ophthalmopathy.

This clonotype was counted many times. V is TRBV5-1 and J is TRBJ1-1; D remains ambiguous. The CDR3 length is 15 residues. Trimming took 0 bases from V and 7 from J, leaving 16 bases between them. Germline CDR1 reads SGHRS; CDR2 reads YFSETQ. The CDR3: CASSLEVYRTGEAFF. As DNA, the CDR3 is TGCGCCAGCAGCTTGGAGGTTTACCGAACGGGTGAAGCTTTCTTT.

The J gene is TRBJ2-5, the V gene TRBV6-1; TRBD2 matches at 11 bases. Germline CDR1 MNHNS, CDR2 SASEGT. The J segment lost 4 bases and the V segment lost 6 bases, leaving 4 bases of the junction unmatched. This CDR3 has 14 amino acids. CDR3 sequence reads: CASSAGTSGETQYF. As DNA, the CDR3 is TGTGCCAGCAGCGCCGGGACTAGCGGAGAGACCCAGTACTTC.

This clonotype was counted at least ten times. The chain carries TRBV2 and TRBJ2-3, with D perhaps matching TRBD2 (5 bases). The V end was cut by 4 bases, the J end by 3 bases, with 14 bases between. Germline CDR1 SNHLY, CDR2 FYNNEI. The CDR3 runs 15 residues. In nucleotides, the CDR3 is TGTGCCAGCAGTGGTTTCAACGGGGATACAGATACGCAGTATTTT. It specifies CASSGFNGDTDTQYF.

This chain uses TRBV20-1 with TRBJ2-5, with D perhaps TRBD1 (5 bases). CDR3 size: 13 residues. V gave up 0 bases and J gave up 2 bases, with 7 bases separating them. CDR1 is DFQATT, CDR2 SNEGSKA, per germline (reference sequence). This CDR3 reads CSAREPGQETQYF. The CDR3 bases are TGCAGTGCTAGAGAGCCAGGGCAAGAGACCCAGTACTTC.

This clonotype was seen repeatedly, ten times or more. The rearrangement links TRBV11-2 to TRBJ1-1; no firm D call. In germline, CDR1 is SGHAT, CDR2 FQNNGV. Trimming cost V 5 bases and J 7 bases, with 14 bases left between them. CDR3 size: 13 residues. The DNA of the CDR3 is TGTGCCAGCAGCCGTGAGAGGGCGATTGAAGCTTTCTTT. It encodes CASSRERAIEAFF.

In its sample, this clonotype was seen many times. This chain joins TRBV2 and TRBJ2-7; D is ambiguous. The CDR3 length is 15 residues. Trimming took 5 bases from V and 0 from J, leaving 14 bases between them. CDR1 is SNHLY, CDR2 FYNNEI, per germline. In DNA form, the CDR3 reads TGTGCCAGCAGTTCCCCGGCCGTCGTCTCCTACGAGCAGTACTTC. Translating gives CASSSPAVVSYEQYF.